The T cell receptor (beta chain) under discussion was sequenced for a study of blood T cell repertoires in COVID-19. Study information: There were acute and convalescent COVID-19 samples, and they came from the United States, Italy and Spain. T cells, B-cell-depleted T cells, or PBMCs supplied cDNA or gDNA.

In the study's own analysis: Scientists estimated how many nucleated cells there were by amplifying reference gene primers. Some clones are missing from TCRdb's copy, which holds only in-frame ones; the method was immunoSEQ multiplex PCR. V, J and clone size derive from that table, while D and trimming were established from the DNA sequence. The table shows about 150,000 clones, with 80% to 90% occurring only once. The CDR3 is made up of 14 amino acids. Trimming removed 3 bases at V and 7 bases at J, with 15 bases between. Germline V CDR1 and CDR2: LNHDA, SQIVND (reference sequence). This clone was seen once.

Sequencing was performed on peripheral blood. The source is a human donor with acute or convalescent COVID-19. The donor label of this sample is uncertain. The chain has TRBV19 and TRBJ1-1; D might be TRBD1 (6 bases). The DNA of the CDR3 is TGTGCCAGTAGTATCTGGGGGCAGGGTGATGAAGCTTTCTTT. It encodes CASSIWGQGDEAFF.